A selection of T cell receptor beta chains follows, all from one sample in a study of beta chain features in type 1 diabetes. Measured with immunoSEQ multiplex PCR; TCRdb has only the in-frame clones, and not every one. Among some 700,000 clones listed, roughly 13% were seen once. Input material: naive CD4+ T cells from blood. The receptors come from a man aged 18 to 30 with type 1 diabetes. CDR3s include the opening cysteine and the closing phenylalanine or tryptophan. The order of the fields is CDR3 length, V gene, D gene, J gene, clone size, CDR3 DNA, CDR3 protein. A D gene is named only where the DNA matches it firmly. Clone size is stated in some rows and not others, as once, few, many or a class when expanded.

length: 14
V: TRBV6-5
D: .
J: TRBJ1-1
size: .
DNA: TGTGCCAGCAGCCTTATGGGGCCCAACACTGAAGCTTTCTTT
CDR3: CASSLMGPNTEAFF

length: 18
V: TRBV28
D: TRBD1
J: TRBJ2-3
size: few
DNA: TGTGCCAGCAGTCCGACAGGGGGAGTCGGGCCGAGCACAGATACGCAGTATTTT
CDR3: CASSPTGGVGPSTDTQYF

length: 13
V: TRBV5-1
D: .
J: TRBJ2-2
size: .
DNA: TGCGCCAGCACCCCGGCAGGGTCCGGGGAGCTGTTTTTT
CDR3: CASTPAGSGELFF

length: 16
V: TRBV14
D: TRBD1
J: TRBJ1-2
size: .
DNA: TGTGCCAGCAGCGGACACGGACAGGGAATAATACGTGGCTACACCTTC
CDR3: CASSGHGQGIIRGYTF

length: 14
V: TRBV18
D: TRBD2
J: TRBJ2-1
size: few
DNA: TGTGCCAGCTCACGGGCTAGCGGAGACAATGAGCAGTTCTTC
CDR3: CASSRASGDNEQFF

length: 13
V: TRBV5-1
D: TRBD1
J: TRBJ1-1
size: few
DNA: TGCGCCAGCAGCTATCGGACAGGGGATCGAGCTTTCTTT
CDR3: CASSYRTGDRAFF

length: 12
V: TRBV16
D: .
J: TRBJ2-7
size: .
DNA: TGTGCCAGCAGCCGCGAGAGGGTCGAGCAGTACTTC
CDR3: CASSRERVEQYF

length: 14
V: TRBV5-1
D: .
J: TRBJ2-3
size: .
DNA: TGCGCCAGCAGCTTGGACAGGGAGGAGGATACGCAGTATTTT
CDR3: CASSLDREEDTQYF

length: 14
V: TRBV7-2
D: .
J: TRBJ1-3
size: few
DNA: TGTGCCAGCAGCTTACAGACCGAAGGAAACACCATATATTTT
CDR3: CASSLQTEGNTIYF

length: 15
V: TRBV7-3
D: .
J: TRBJ1-1
size: .
DNA: TGTGCCAGCAGCTTAATGCGGCAGGTCGGCACTGAAGCTTTCTTT
CDR3: CASSLMRQVGTEAFF

length: 12
V: TRBV28
D: .
J: TRBJ2-7
size: few
DNA: TGTGCCAGCACAGGGGGGGCCTACGAGCAGTACTTC
CDR3: CASTGGAYEQYF

length: 16
V: TRBV5-6
D: TRBD1
J: TRBJ2-3
size: .
DNA: TGTGCCAGCAGCTATGAAGGGGGCCCGAGCACAGATACGCAGTATTTT
CDR3: CASSYEGGPSTDTQYF

length: 16
V: TRBV7-2
D: TRBD1
J: TRBJ1-1
size: .
DNA: TGTGCCAGCAGCTTAACCGGGACAGGGGTTCACACTGAAGCTTTCTTT
CDR3: CASSLTGTGVHTEAFF

length: 16
V: TRBV5-1
D: TRBD1
J: TRBJ2-7
size: .
DNA: TGCGCCAGCAGCTTGAGGGTCACAGGGGGCGGACGGGAGCAGTACTTC
CDR3: CASSLRVTGGGREQYF

length: 13
V: TRBV6-5
D: TRBD1
J: TRBJ1-2
size: .
DNA: TGTGCCAGCAGTCGGACAGGGGGCTATGGCTACACCTTC
CDR3: CASSRTGGYGYTF

length: 13
V: TRBV5-1
D: .
J: TRBJ2-5
size: .
DNA: TGCGCCAGCAGCCGGAGCAGGGTGGAGACCCAGTACTTC
CDR3: CASSRSRVETQYF

length: 15
V: TRBV2
D: TRBD1
J: TRBJ1-5
size: .
DNA: TGTGCCAGCAGTGCCGGGACAGGGGGCGGACAGCCCCAGCATTTT
CDR3: CASSAGTGGGQPQHF

length: 14
V: TRBV29-1
D: .
J: TRBJ2-7
size: few
DNA: TGCAGCGTTGTCCCCAGGGGAAGTAGCTACGAGCAGTACTTC
CDR3: CSVVPRGSSYEQYF

length: 13
V: TRBV5-1
D: .
J: TRBJ2-1
size: .
DNA: TGCGCCAGCAGCTTGGACAGGAGCAATGAGCAGTTCTTC
CDR3: CASSLDRSNEQFF

length: 16
V: TRBV7-2
D: TRBD1
J: TRBJ2-5
size: .
DNA: TGTGCCAGCAGCTTAGGGACAGGGGGTATTGGAGAGACCCAGTACTTC
CDR3: CASSLGTGGIGETQYF

length: 11
V: TRBV7-2
D: .
J: TRBJ2-7
size: .
DNA: TGTGCCAGCAGCGTTGCCTACGAGCAGTACTTC
CDR3: CASSVAYEQYF

length: 14
V: TRBV19
D: .
J: TRBJ2-2
size: few
DNA: TGTGCCAGTAGTAGAATCGCGAACACCGGGGAGCTGTTTTTT
CDR3: CASSRIANTGELFF

length: 12
V: TRBV7-9
D: .
J: TRBJ2-7
size: .
DNA: TGTGCCAGCAGCCCTTGGAGCTACGAGCAGTACTTC
CDR3: CASSPWSYEQYF

length: 16
V: TRBV10-3
D: TRBD2
J: TRBJ2-7
size: few
DNA: TGTGCCATCAGTCACGGACTAGCGGGGGGCTCCTACGAGCAGTACTTC
CDR3: CAISHGLAGGSYEQYF

length: 13
V: TRBV6-6
D: .
J: TRBJ2-7
size: .
DNA: TGTGCCAGCAGTTATACCTACAGGGACGAGCAGTACTTC
CDR3: CASSYTYRDEQYF

length: 15
V: TRBV7-2
D: .
J: TRBJ1-2
size: few
DNA: TGTGCCAGCAGCCCATTCCAGGTGGGGGACCTGGGCTACACCTTC
CDR3: CASSPFQVGDLGYTF

length: 15
V: TRBV27
D: .
J: TRBJ2-7
size: .
DNA: TGTGCCAGCACCGCCTGGTCAGGAGACTCCTACGAGCAGTACTTC
CDR3: CASTAWSGDSYEQYF

length: 11
V: TRBV7-2
D: .
J: TRBJ2-5
size: .
DNA: TGTGCCAGCAGCCCCCGCGAGACCCAGTACTTC
CDR3: CASSPRETQYF

length: 16
V: TRBV23-1
D: TRBD1
J: TRBJ1-2
size: few
DNA: TGCGCCACCCACGATCCCGGGACAGGGGGCAGGGATGGCTACACCTTC
CDR3: CATHDPGTGGRDGYTF

length: 12
V: TRBV2
D: .
J: TRBJ2-2
size: few
DNA: TGTGCCAGCAGATACAGCACCGGGGAGCTGTTTTTT
CDR3: CASRYSTGELFF

length: 15
V: TRBV19
D: .
J: TRBJ1-5
size: .
DNA: TGTGCCAGTAGTATCGGCAGGGATAGCAATCAGCCCCAGCATTTT
CDR3: CASSIGRDSNQPQHF

length: 15
V: TRBV5-1
D: TRBD2
J: TRBJ2-5
size: .
DNA: TGCGCCAGCAGCTTGGTGTTAGCGGGGGGCGAGACCCAGTACTTC
CDR3: CASSLVLAGGETQYF

length: 14
V: TRBV10-3
D: .
J: TRBJ2-5
size: few
DNA: TGTGCCATCAGTGGGCGGGGAGGAGGAGAGACCCAGTACTTC
CDR3: CAISGRGGGETQYF

length: 14
V: TRBV7-2
D: .
J: TRBJ1-1
size: few
DNA: TGTGCCAGCAGCTTAGTTAGGGGGAACACTGAAGCTTTCTTT
CDR3: CASSLVRGNTEAFF

length: 16
V: TRBV28
D: TRBD2
J: TRBJ2-3
size: .
DNA: TGTGCCAGCAGTTCGAGGACTAGGTTTGGCACAGATACGCAGTATTTT
CDR3: CASSSRTRFGTDTQYF

length: 14
V: TRBV6-5
D: TRBD2
J: TRBJ2-2
size: few
DNA: TGTGCCAGCAGTGCGGGGGTGCGAACCGGGGAGCTGTTTTTT
CDR3: CASSAGVRTGELFF

length: 12
V: TRBV5-4
D: .
J: TRBJ2-1
size: few
DNA: TGTGCCAGCAGCGGCCTTTTTGGCGCGCAGTTCTTC
CDR3: CASSGLFGAQFF

length: 13
V: TRBV9
D: TRBD1
J: TRBJ1-2
size: .
DNA: TGTGCCAGCAGCGTAGCTCCAGGGGGAAGCTACACCTTC
CDR3: CASSVAPGGSYTF

length: 12
V: TRBV7-9
D: .
J: TRBJ1-5
size: few
DNA: TGTGCCAGCAGCCACCAAAATCAGCCCCAGCATTTT
CDR3: CASSHQNQPQHF

length: 15
V: TRBV5-6
D: .
J: TRBJ2-1
size: .
DNA: TGTGCCAGCAGCATTATTACTAGGGATAGGGATGAGCAGTTCTTC
CDR3: CASSIITRDRDEQFF

length: 12
V: TRBV2
D: .
J: TRBJ2-5
size: .
DNA: TGTGCCAGCAGTTCCCAACAAGAGACCCAGTACTTC
CDR3: CASSSQQETQYF

length: 15
V: TRBV7-8
D: .
J: TRBJ2-6
size: few
DNA: TGTGCCAGCAGCTCTATCTCAACTGGGGCCAACGTCCTGACTTTC
CDR3: CASSSISTGANVLTF

length: 15
V: TRBV12-5
D: .
J: TRBJ2-1
size: .
DNA: TGTGCTAGTGGTTTGGGGCAGAGCTCCTACAATGAGCAGTTCTTC
CDR3: CASGLGQSSYNEQFF

length: 13
V: TRBV30
D: .
J: TRBJ1-5
size: few
DNA: TGTGCCTGGAGGGAAGGGGCCGGGCAGCCCCAGCATTTT
CDR3: CAWREGAGQPQHF

length: 15
V: TRBV5-6
D: .
J: TRBJ2-7
size: few
DNA: TGTGCCAGCAGCAAGGGTAGGACGGGTGCCTACGAGCAGTACTTC
CDR3: CASSKGRTGAYEQYF

length: 14
V: TRBV19
D: TRBD2
J: TRBJ2-3
size: few
DNA: TGTGCCAGTAGTCGCGGGGGGCATGAAGATACGCAGTATTTT
CDR3: CASSRGGHEDTQYF

length: 14
V: TRBV18
D: .
J: TRBJ1-1
size: few
DNA: TGTGCCAGCTCACCATTAGGACAGAACACTGAAGCTTTCTTT
CDR3: CASSPLGQNTEAFF

length: 15
V: TRBV5-1
D: .
J: TRBJ1-5
size: few
DNA: TGCGCCAGCAGCCCTGGTGGCCCTTCCTGGGAGCCCCAGCATTTT
CDR3: CASSPGGPSWEPQHF

length: 13
V: TRBV11-2
D: .
J: TRBJ2-5
size: .
DNA: TGTGCCAGCAGCGGGGCCGTTCAAGAGACCCAGTACTTC
CDR3: CASSGAVQETQYF